One and the same sample provided the 14 T cell receptor beta chains below, sequenced in a study of PD-L1 blockade in urothelial cancer. The method was immunoSEQ multiplex PCR; TCRdb's version includes in-frame clones alone and lacks a portion of them. Of about 45,000 clones listed, approximately 88% were seen once; the top ten hold approximately 4.1%. Sequences were derived from PBMCs, sampled around atezolizumab (anti-PD-L1) treatment. The receptors originated from a man older than 75 with urothelial cancer.

DNA of the CDR3: TGCGCCAGCAGCCGGGGAGCAGCCCCAGATACGCAGTATTTT. Protein sequence: CASSRGAAPDTQYF. The V gene is TRBV4-3, the J gene TRBJ2-3; possibly TRBD2 for D (5 bases). V was cut by 4 bases and J by 4 bases, with 12 bases left in between. CDR3 size: 14 residues. Germline lookup yields CDR1 LGHNA and CDR2 YSLEER.

Only one count was recorded for this clone. The chain has TRBV18 and TRBJ1-1; 7 bases are a match to TRBD1. V gave up 3 bases and J gave up 0 bases; unmatched junction bases: 7. The CDR3 spans 16 residues. Germline-derived CDR1 and CDR2 are KGHSH and LQKENI. Here the CDR3 DNA reads TGTGCCAGCTCACCGGCCCAGGGGGTCTTGAACACTGAAGCTTTCTTT. This translates into CASSPAQGVLNTEAFF.

The V gene is TRBV9, the J gene TRBJ2-2; TRBD2 might be the D (6 bases). The CDR3 length is 14 residues. Germline V gene data show CDR1 as SGDLS and CDR2 as YYNGEE. V was shortened by 0 bases and J by 7 bases, with 10 bases between the two germline ends. In DNA form, the CDR3 reads TGTGCCAGCAGCGTAGTACTAGCTGGCGGGGAGCTGTTTTTT. Its translation is CASSVVLAGGELFF.

V usage is TRBV7-9 and J usage is TRBJ1-2; D not resolved. This CDR3 has 14 amino acids. The ends were cut back, 0 bases at V and 8 bases at J, with 13 bases in the middle. The V gene's germline CDR1 is SEHNR and CDR2 FQNEAQ (reference sequence). The CDR3 sequence is CASSLAWSLGGYTF. In DNA, the CDR3 is TGTGCCAGCAGCTTAGCCTGGTCGCTGGGCGGCTACACCTTC.

The DNA of the CDR3 is TGTGCCAGCAACGGGAGGGTCTACAATGAGCAGTTCTTC. Encoded protein: CASNGRVYNEQFF. The chain employs TRBV2 and TRBJ2-1; TRBD2 matches at 8 bases. Trimming took 7 bases from V and 3 from J; bases not matched to a gene: 2. The CDR3 contains 13 residues. Germline CDR1 reads SNHLY; CDR2 reads FYNNEI.

The chain joins TRBV18 to TRBJ1-4; D is uncertain. Germline V CDR1 and CDR2: KGHSH, LQKENI. The CDR3 covers 12 residues. V was cut by 3 bases and J by 8 bases, with 7 bases left in between. The CDR3 region is CASSPSSEKLFF. Here the CDR3 DNA reads TGTGCCAGCTCACCGAGCTCCGAAAAACTGTTTTTT.

This clone has just one count. In DNA, the CDR3 is TGTGCCAGTAGTTCCGCGCTGACAGGGCGCACTGAAGCTTTCTTT. Translation gives CASSSALTGRTEAFF. The chain couples TRBV19 to TRBJ1-1, with 7 bases aligning to TRBD1. The junction had 10 bases not matched to a gene; V was cut back by 5 bases and J by 4 bases. Germline CDR1 reads LNHDA; CDR2 reads SQIVND (reference sequence). The CDR3 is 15 residues long.

The chain joins TRBV29-1 to TRBJ1-2, with 7 bases that match TRBD1. Germline V gene data show CDR1 as SQVTM and CDR2 as ANQGSEA. After removal of 4 bases from V and 3 bases from J, the junction contained 2 bases not matched to a gene. This CDR3 region has 12 residues. The CDR3 loop reads CSVAQGDYGYTF. CDR3 DNA: TGCAGCGTTGCCCAGGGGGACTATGGCTACACCTTC.

The sample holds a few counts of this clone. The genes are TRBV27 and TRBJ2-3, with 12 bases identical to TRBD2. The CDR3 runs 17 residues. CDR1 MNHEY and CDR2 SMNVEV come from the germline V gene (reference sequence). V gave up 2 bases and J gave up 8 bases; unmatched junction bases: 11. Here the CDR3 DNA reads TGTGCCAGCAGTTTAATCCCGCTAGCGGGAGGGTTAGTTACGCAGTATTTT. Its protein product is CASSLIPLAGGLVTQYF.

J is TRBJ2-7 and V is TRBV9; the D gene is possibly TRBD1 (5 bases). The germline V gene has CDR1 SGDLS and CDR2 YYNGEE. The CDR3 is made up of 14 amino acids. The V and J ends lost 4 bases and 2 bases respectively, with 13 bases between them. The CDR3 nucleotides are TGTGCCAGCAGCCTCCGACAGAGCCCCTACGAGCAGTACTTC. It is translated as CASSLRQSPYEQYF.

This chain joins TRBV7-9 and TRBJ1-1; D gene unclear. CDR3 length: 12 residues. CDR1 and CDR2 (germline): SEHNR, FQNEAQ (reference sequence). V lost 4 bases and J lost 7, with 10 bases in between. The CDR3 spells CASSSIVGEAFF. The CDR3 region has the DNA TGTGCCAGCAGCTCCATAGTCGGTGAAGCTTTCTTT. The entire variable domain, with the rest obtained from reference TRBV7-9 and TRBJ1-1, is as follows: DTGVSQNPRHKITKRGQNVTFRCDPISEHNRLYWYRQTLGQGPEFLTYFQNEAQLEKSRLLSDRFSAERPKGSFSTLEIQRTEQGDSAMYLCASSSIVGEAFFGQGTRLTVV.

J is TRBJ2-1 and V is TRBV7-9; D gene ambiguous. This CDR3 has 13 residues. Trimming took off 0 bases at V and 9 bases at J, with 9 bases between the two ends. Per the germline V gene, CDR1 is SEHNR and CDR2 is FQNEAQ (reference sequence). The chain's CDR3 is CASSLASLSEQFF. The CDR3 nucleotides are TGTGCCAGCAGCTTAGCCTCCTTGAGTGAGCAGTTCTTC.

The chain carries TRBV19 and TRBJ2-2, with 7 bases that match TRBD2. This CDR3 is built from 15 residues. After removal of 6 bases from V and 4 bases from J, the junction contained 8 bases not matched to a gene. Per the germline V gene, CDR1 is LNHDA and CDR2 is SQIVND (reference sequence). CDR3 amino acids: CASRSERGFTGELFF. The CDR3 DNA follows: TGTGCCAGTAGGTCGGAGCGGGGATTCACCGGGGAGCTGTTTTTT.

This chain connects TRBV28 to TRBJ1-1; D gene unclear. Per germline, CDR1 MDHEN and CDR2 SYDVKM. V dropped 6 bases and J dropped 3 bases, with 17 bases sitting between them. This CDR3 is built from 15 residues. The CDR3 DNA follows: TGTGCCAGCAGCCCCCGCGGGATCGATTACACTGAAGCTTTCTTT. It specifies CASSPRGIDYTEAFF.